Given below is one T cell receptor beta chain in context. From alopecia areata patients, lesional scalp punch biopsies and peripheral blood were collected. The sample belongs to a study of CD8+ T cells in alopecia areata. On the study more broadly: Treated patients took oral tofacitinib at 5 to 10 mg twice daily. Tofacitinib lasted 6 to 18 months, then 6 months off drug.

Investigators isolated RNA and reverse transcribed it into cDNA to act as the sequencing template. Sequencing used immunoSEQ multiplex PCR; TCRdb keeps in-frame clones, though not all of them. The sample gives 110,000 or so clones, less than 45% of which show up once; 3% to 3.5% is in the top ten. Germline values: CDR1 SGHRS, CDR2 YFSETQ. The V gene lost 3 bases and the J gene lost 2 bases, with 15 bases spanning the gap. CDR3 length equals 15 residues. The sequence derives from a human donor with alopecia areata. J is TRBJ2-7 and V is TRBV5-1; D is perhaps TRBD2 (7 bases). Sequenced: CD4+ T cells sorted from blood. CDR3 residues: CASSWGAGEAYEQYF. The CDR3 region has the DNA TGCGCCAGCAGCTGGGGGGCGGGAGAAGCCTACGAGCAGTACTTC.